The entry that follows covers one TCR beta chain sequence. As handled by the study authors: Reference gene primer amplification in the assay estimated nucleated cell counts. Some clones are missing from TCRdb's copy, which holds only in-frame ones; the method was immunoSEQ multiplex PCR. That table gives V, J and clone size, and the DNA gave D and trimming. This sample has 100,000 to 150,000 clones, with roughly nine tenths found just once. The entry originates in a study of blood T cell repertoires in COVID-19. Study details: Sites in the United States, Italy and Spain provided acute and convalescent COVID-19 samples. From T cells, B-cell-depleted T cells, or PBMCs came the material, which was cDNA or gDNA.

Seattle cases were enrolled at active infection and followed longitudinally. V was pared by 4 bases and J by 1 base, with 10 bases between. The germline gives CDR1 SQVTM, CDR2 ANQGSEA. The CDR3 has 13 residues. The V call is TRBV29-1, the J call TRBJ1-1; D is undetermined. The TCR originated in a man aged 50-59 years with COVID-19, enrolled during active disease. Sequencing was performed on peripheral blood. Here the CDR3 reads CSVGVTRNTEAFF. DNA for the CDR3: TGCAGCGTTGGGGTTACTAGGAACACTGAAGCTTTCTTT.